One and the same sample provided the 6 T cell receptor beta chains below, sequenced in a study of cytomegalovirus exposure and HLA in healthy donors. Primers included in the PCR were 60 Vbeta and 13 Jbeta primers. Clones were read by immunoSEQ multiplex PCR, and TCRdb kept only the in-frame ones, dropping some. The sample shows about 140,000 clones, approximately 72% of them seen only once. The sample was PBMCs. These receptors were obtained from a woman aged 60 to 75 in good health and CMV-seronegative.

V is TRBV6-1 and J is TRBJ2-5; weak D call: TRBD1 (5 bases). Trimming removed 6 bases from V and 4 bases from J, with 12 bases in between. The CDR3 is 13 residues long. The V gene's germline CDR1 is MNHNS and CDR2 SASEGT. This chain's CDR3 is CASRHNQGETQYF. The CDR3 bases are TGTGCCAGCAGGCATAACCAGGGAGAGACCCAGTACTTC.

This clone appeared once. This sequence joins TRBV6-1 and TRBJ1-1; D is uncertain. V gave up 7 bases and J gave up 1 base, with 7 bases separating them. The CDR3 loop spans 12 amino acids. Germline V gene lookup returns CDR1 MNHNS and CDR2 SASEGT. CDR3: CASIWRNTEAFF. DNA for the CDR3: TGTGCCAGCATTTGGAGGAACACTGAAGCTTTCTTT.

This clone occurred a few times. The V call is TRBV5-1, the J call TRBJ2-7; TRBD2 is a possible D gene (6 bases). Germline CDR1 and CDR2: SGHRS and YFSETQ. The CDR3 totals 13 residues. Trimming took 4 bases from V and 4 from J, leaving 12 bases between them. CDR3 sequence: CASSTASVYEQYF. DNA for the CDR3: TGCGCCAGCAGCACCGCTAGCGTTTACGAGCAGTACTTC. Complete variable domain (other parts from reference TRBV5-1 and TRBJ2-7): KAGVTQTPRYLIKTRGQQVTLSCSPISGHRSVSWYQQTPGQGLQFLFEYFSETQRNKGNFPGRFSGRQFSNSRSEMNVSTLELGDSALYLCASSTASVYEQYFGPGTRLTVT.

The sample holds one count of this clone. The V call is TRBV28, the J call TRBJ1-2; no clear D gene. Germline lookup yields CDR1 MDHEN and CDR2 SYDVKM. CDR3 length equals 14 residues. V lost 6 bases, J lost 4 bases, and 15 bases lay in between. CDR3 region: CASRPRGGRYGYTF. CDR3 in DNA: TGTGCCAGCAGGCCGCGGGGAGGCCGCTATGGCTACACCTTC.

This clone was recorded a few times. Other DNA variants within this sample encode the same CDR3. This rearrangement joins TRBV6-5 to TRBJ1-2; D gene unclear. The CDR3 loop spans 13 amino acids. V was pared by 5 bases and J by 2 bases, with 9 bases between. CDR1 MNHEY and CDR2 SVGAGI come from the germline V gene. The CDR3 is CASSRDGNYGYTF. Here the CDR3 DNA reads TGTGCCAGCAGTCGCGACGGGAACTATGGCTACACCTTC.

The chain employs TRBV5-6 and TRBJ1-4; possible D gene TRBD1, 5 bases. Trimming left V 4 bases short and J 8 bases short, with 15 bases between. There are 14 residues in the CDR3. Germline lookup yields CDR1 SGHDT and CDR2 YYEEEE. CDR3 loop: CASSPDGGNEKLFF. The CDR3 bases are TGTGCCAGCAGCCCGGACGGGGGAAACGAAAAACTGTTTTTT.